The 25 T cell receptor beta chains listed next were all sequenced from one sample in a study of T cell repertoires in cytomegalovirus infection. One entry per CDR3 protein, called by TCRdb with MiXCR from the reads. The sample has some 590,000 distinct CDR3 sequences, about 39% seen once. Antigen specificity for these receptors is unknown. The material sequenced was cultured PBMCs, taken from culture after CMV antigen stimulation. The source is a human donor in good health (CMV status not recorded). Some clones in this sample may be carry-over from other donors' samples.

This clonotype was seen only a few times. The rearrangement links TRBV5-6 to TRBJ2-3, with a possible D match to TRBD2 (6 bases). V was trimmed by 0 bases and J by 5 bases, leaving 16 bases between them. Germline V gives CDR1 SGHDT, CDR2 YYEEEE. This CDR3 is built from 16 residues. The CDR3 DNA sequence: TGTGCCAGCAGCTTGGAACGGACTAAGCCTGTAGATACGCAGTATTTT. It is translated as CASSLERTKPVDTQYF.

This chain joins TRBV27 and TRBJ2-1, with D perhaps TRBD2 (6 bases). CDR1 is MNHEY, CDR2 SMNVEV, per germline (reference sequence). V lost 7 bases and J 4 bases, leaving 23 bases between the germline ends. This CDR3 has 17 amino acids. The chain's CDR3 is CASTPLMTSLGYNEQFF. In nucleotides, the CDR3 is TGTGCCAGCACCCCCCTGATGACTAGTTTAGGATACAATGAGCAGTTCTTC.

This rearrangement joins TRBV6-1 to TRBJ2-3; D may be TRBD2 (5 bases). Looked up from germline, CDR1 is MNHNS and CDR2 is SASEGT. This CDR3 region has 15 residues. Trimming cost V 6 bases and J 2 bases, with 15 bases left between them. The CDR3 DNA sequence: TGTGCCAGCAGGCGGGTCCTCTTATCCACAGATACGCAGTATTTT. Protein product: CASRRVLLSTDTQYF.

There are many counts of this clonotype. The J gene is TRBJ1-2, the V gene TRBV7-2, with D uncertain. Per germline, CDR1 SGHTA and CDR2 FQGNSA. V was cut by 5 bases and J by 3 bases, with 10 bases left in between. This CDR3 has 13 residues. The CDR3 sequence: CASSQRRDYGYTF. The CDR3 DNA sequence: TGTGCCAGCAGCCAGAGACGGGACTATGGCTACACCTTC.

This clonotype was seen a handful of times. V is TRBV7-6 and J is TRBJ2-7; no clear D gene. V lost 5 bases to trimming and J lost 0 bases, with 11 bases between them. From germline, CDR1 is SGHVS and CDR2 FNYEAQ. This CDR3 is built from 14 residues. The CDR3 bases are TGTGCCAGCAGCCCCGGCCGGAACTCCTACGAGCAGTACTTC. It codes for CASSPGRNSYEQYF.

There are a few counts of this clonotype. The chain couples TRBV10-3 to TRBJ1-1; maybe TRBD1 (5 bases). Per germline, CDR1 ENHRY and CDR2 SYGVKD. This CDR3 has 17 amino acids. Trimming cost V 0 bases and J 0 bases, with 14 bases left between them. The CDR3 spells CAISESIQGYMNTEAFF. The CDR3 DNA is TGTGCCATCAGTGAGTCGATTCAGGGTTACATGAACACTGAAGCTTTCTTT.

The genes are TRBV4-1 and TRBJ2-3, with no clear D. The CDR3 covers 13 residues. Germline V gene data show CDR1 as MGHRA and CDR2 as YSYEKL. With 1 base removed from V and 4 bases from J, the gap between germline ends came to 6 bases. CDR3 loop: CASSQVPADTQYF. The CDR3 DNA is TGCGCCAGCAGCCAAGTCCCGGCAGATACGCAGTATTTT.

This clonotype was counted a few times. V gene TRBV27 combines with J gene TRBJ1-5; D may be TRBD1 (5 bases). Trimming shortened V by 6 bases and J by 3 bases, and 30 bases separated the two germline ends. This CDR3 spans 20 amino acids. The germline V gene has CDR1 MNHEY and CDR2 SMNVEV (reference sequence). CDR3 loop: CASRRPRGLNRLFTNQPQHF. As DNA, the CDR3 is TGTGCCAGCAGACGACCTAGGGGCCTCAATAGACTGTTCACCAATCAGCCCCAGCATTTT.

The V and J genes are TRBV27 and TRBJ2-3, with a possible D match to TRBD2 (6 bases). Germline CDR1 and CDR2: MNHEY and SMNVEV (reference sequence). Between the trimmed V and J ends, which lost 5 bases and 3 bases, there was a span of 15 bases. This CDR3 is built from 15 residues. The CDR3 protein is CASSPSHGRTDTQYF. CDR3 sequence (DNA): TGTGCCAGCAGTCCCTCCCACGGGAGAACAGATACGCAGTATTTT.

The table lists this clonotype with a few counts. In nucleotides, the CDR3 is TGTGCCAGCAGCTTAGACTTCGGGGAGCAGTACTTC. Translation: CASSLDFGEQYF. This rearrangement joins TRBV7-6 to TRBJ2-7; no definite D call. There are 12 residues in the CDR3. In germline, CDR1 is SGHVS, CDR2 FNYEAQ. V was pared by 1 base and J by 7 bases, with 8 bases between. The full variable domain, its missing parts supplied by reference TRBV7-6 and TRBJ2-7, is GAGVSQSPRYKVTKRGQDVALRCDPISGHVSLYWYRQALGQGPEFLTYFNYEAQQDKSGLPNDRFSAERPEGSISTLTIQRTEQRDSAMYRCASSLDFGEQYFGPGTRLTVT.

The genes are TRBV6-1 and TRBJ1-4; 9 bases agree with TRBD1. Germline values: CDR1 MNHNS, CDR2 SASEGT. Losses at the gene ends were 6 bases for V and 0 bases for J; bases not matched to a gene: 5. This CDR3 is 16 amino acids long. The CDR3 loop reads CASRFTGGATNEKLFF. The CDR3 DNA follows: TGTGCCAGCAGATTTACAGGGGGCGCAACTAATGAAAAACTGTTTTTT.

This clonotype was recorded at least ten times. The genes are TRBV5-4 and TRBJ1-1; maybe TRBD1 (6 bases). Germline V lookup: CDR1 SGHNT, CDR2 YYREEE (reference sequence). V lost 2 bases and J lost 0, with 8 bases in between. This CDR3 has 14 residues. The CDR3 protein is CASSLDRLNTEAFF. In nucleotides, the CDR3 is TGTGCCAGCAGCTTAGACAGGTTGAACACTGAAGCTTTCTTT. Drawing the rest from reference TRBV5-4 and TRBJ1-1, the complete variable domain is ETGVTQSPTHLIKTRGQQVTLRCSSQSGHNTVSWYQQALGQGPQFIFQYYREEENGRGNFPPRFSGLQFPNYSSELNVNALELDDSALYLCASSLDRLNTEAFFGQGTRLTVV.

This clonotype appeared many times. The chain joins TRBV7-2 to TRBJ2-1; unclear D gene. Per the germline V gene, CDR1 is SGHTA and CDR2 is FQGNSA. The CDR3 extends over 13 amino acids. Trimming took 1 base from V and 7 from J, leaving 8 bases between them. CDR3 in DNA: TGTGCCAGCAGCTTAGGGGGTCGAAATGAGCAGTTCTTC. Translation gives CASSLGGRNEQFF.

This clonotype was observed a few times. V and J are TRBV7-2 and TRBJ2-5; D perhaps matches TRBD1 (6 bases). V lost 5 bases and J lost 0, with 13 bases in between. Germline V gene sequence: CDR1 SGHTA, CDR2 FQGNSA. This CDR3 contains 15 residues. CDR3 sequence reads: CASSASGTNQETQYF. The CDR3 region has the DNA TGTGCCAGCAGCGCCTCCGGGACAAACCAAGAGACCCAGTACTTC.

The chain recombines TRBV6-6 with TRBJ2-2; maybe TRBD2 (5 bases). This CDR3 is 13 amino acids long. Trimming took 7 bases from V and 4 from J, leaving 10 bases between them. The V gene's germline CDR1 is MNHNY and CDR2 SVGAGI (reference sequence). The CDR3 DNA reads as TGTGCCAGCACGAGGGATGGCACCGGGGAGCTGTTTTTT. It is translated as CASTRDGTGELFF.

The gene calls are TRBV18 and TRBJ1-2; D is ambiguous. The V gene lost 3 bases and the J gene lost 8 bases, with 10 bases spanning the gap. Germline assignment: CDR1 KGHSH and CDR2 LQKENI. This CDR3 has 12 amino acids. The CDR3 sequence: CASSPEGRGYTF. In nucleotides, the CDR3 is TGTGCCAGCTCACCGGAGGGTCGAGGCTACACCTTC.

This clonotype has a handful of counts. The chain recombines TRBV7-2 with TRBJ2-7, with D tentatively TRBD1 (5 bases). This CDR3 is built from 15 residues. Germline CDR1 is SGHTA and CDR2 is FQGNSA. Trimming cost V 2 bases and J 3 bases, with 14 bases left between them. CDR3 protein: CASSLWVDTDYEQYF. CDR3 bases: TGTGCCAGCAGCTTATGGGTGGACACTGACTACGAGCAGTACTTC.

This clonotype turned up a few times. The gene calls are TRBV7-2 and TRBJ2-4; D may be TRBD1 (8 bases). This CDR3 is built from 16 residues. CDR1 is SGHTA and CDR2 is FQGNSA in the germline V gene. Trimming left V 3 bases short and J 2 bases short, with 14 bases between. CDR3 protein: CASSLHRGGPKNIQYF. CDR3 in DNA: TGTGCCAGCAGCTTGCACAGGGGGGGTCCCAAAAACATTCAGTACTTC. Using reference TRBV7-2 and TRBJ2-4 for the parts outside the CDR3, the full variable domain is GAGVSQSPSNKVTEKGKDVELRCDPISGHTALYWYRQSLGQGLEFLIYFQGNSAPDKSGLPSDRFSAERTGGSVSTLTIQRTQQEDSAVYLCASSLHRGGPKNIQYFGAGTRLSVL.

CDR3 loop: CSFRQLQLGETQYF. CDR3 DNA: TGCAGTTTTCGGCAACTTCAATTGGGGGAGACCCAGTACTTC. This chain uses TRBV20-1 with TRBJ2-5; D uncertain. Germline V gene lookup returns CDR1 DFQATT and CDR2 SNEGSKA (reference sequence). CDR3 length: 14 amino acids. Between the trimmed V and J ends, which lost 8 bases and 5 bases, there was a span of 21 bases.

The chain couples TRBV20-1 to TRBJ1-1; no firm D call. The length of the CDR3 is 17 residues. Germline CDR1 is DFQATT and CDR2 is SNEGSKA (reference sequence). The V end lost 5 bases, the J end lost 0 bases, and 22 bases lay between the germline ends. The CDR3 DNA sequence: TGCAGTGCTTCTTCACCCGGACGGAGCCCCATGAACACTGAAGCTTTCTTT. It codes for CSASSPGRSPMNTEAFF.

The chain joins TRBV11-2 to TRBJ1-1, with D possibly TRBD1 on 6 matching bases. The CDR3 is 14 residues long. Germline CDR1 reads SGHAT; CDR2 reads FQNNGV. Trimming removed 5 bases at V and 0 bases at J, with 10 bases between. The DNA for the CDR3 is TGTGCCAGCAGCCAGACAGGTTTGAACACTGAAGCTTTCTTT. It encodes CASSQTGLNTEAFF.

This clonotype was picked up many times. This CDR3 reads CASSPREFSSYNEQFF. Written as DNA, the CDR3 is TGTGCCAGCAGCCCTAGGGAGTTTAGCTCCTACAATGAGCAGTTCTTC. V gene TRBV7-6 combines with J gene TRBJ2-1; maybe TRBD2 (5 bases). This CDR3 comprises 16 residues. The germline gives CDR1 SGHVS, CDR2 FNYEAQ. Deletions cut 5 bases from V and 0 bases from J, with 14 bases between.

CDR3 nucleotide sequence: TGCGCCAGCAGCCCGGACAGCTATCTGGTTCGGACCGGGGAGCTGTTTTTT. It encodes CASSPDSYLVRTGELFF. This chain links TRBV5-1 with TRBJ2-2; possibly TRBD1 for D (6 bases). The V gene's germline CDR1 is SGHRS and CDR2 YFSETQ. With 4 bases removed from V and 5 bases from J, the gap between germline ends came to 21 bases. The CDR3 is 17 amino acids.

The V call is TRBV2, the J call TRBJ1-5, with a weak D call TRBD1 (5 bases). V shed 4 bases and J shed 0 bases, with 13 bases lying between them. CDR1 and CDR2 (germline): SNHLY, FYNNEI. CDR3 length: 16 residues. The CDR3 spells CASSGGPGNSNQPQHF. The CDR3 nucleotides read TGTGCCAGCAGTGGGGGCCCTGGGAATAGCAATCAGCCCCAGCATTTT.

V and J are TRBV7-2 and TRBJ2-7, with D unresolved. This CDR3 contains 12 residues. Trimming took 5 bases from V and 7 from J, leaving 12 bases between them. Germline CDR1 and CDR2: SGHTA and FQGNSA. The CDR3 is CASSPSRREQYF. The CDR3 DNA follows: TGTGCCAGCAGCCCCTCGCGGCGTGAGCAGTACTTC. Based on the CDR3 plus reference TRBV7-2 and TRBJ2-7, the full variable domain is GAGVSQSPSNKVTEKGKDVELRCDPISGHTALYWYRQSLGQGLEFLIYFQGNSAPDKSGLPSDRFSAERTGGSVSTLTIQRTQQEDSAVYLCASSPSRREQYFGPGTRLTVT.